Here is one TCR beta chain with its context. The entry originates in a study of blood T cell repertoires in COVID-19. Germline lookup yields CDR1 MGHRA and CDR2 YSYEKL. Trimming left V 1 base short and J 0 bases short, with 11 bases between. This CDR3 has 16 amino acids. The assay was immunoSEQ multiplex PCR, and TCRdb's table has in-frame clones only and misses some. The repertoire consists of hundreds of thousands of clones, with approximately 91% occurring once and the leading ten covering 8% to 9.5%. The source material was PBMCs or T cells enriched from blood (not recorded which). This receptor was obtained from a woman aged 60-70 years who had recovered from COVID-19. V and J are TRBV4-1 and TRBJ2-3; D unresolved. CDR3 region: CASSQAYQASTDTQYF. In nucleotides, the CDR3 is TGCGCCAGCAGCCAAGCATACCAGGCTAGCACAGATACGCAGTATTTT.